Following are 12 T cell receptor beta chains from one sample sequenced in a study of tumor-infiltrating lymphocytes in primary liver carcinoma. From about 490 ng of total RNA, TCR beta-specific cDNA was reverse-transcribed using a constant-region primer. Nested multiplex PCR, run for three rounds with slightly modified ARM-PCR, yielded TCR beta libraries. In the first two PCR rounds, TRBV1-TRBV30 forward primers were paired with a C-beta reverse primer, and each round lasted approximately 9 cycles. A single record per CDR3 protein comes from TCRdb applying MiXCR to the multiplex PCR reads. The sample lists some 180,000 distinct CDR3 sequences; around 81% were seen once. Each 20-30 mg portion of unsorted bulk tissue served as the source for co-extraction of RNA and DNA. The sequenced sample was tumor tissue from primary liver carcinoma. The receptors originated from a man between 40 and 49 years old with primary liver carcinoma and hepatitis B virus infection.

As for this clonotype: This CDR3 is missing its conserved last phenylalanine or tryptophan, likely due to a read error. The chain carries TRBV12-3 or TRBV12-4 and TRBJ2-5, with D perhaps TRBD2 (5 bases). The CDR3 has 13 amino acids. Here the CDR3 DNA reads TGTGCCATCAGTTTAGCCGGGGTAGAGACCCAGTACTCC. Its protein product is CAISLAGVETQYS.

In the case of this clonotype: At one end, the junction sequence differs from germline, possibly due to a read error. The rearrangement uses TRBV24-1 and TRBJ2-3; 7 bases align to TRBD2. CDR3 length equals 16 residues. Germline V gene sequence: CDR1 KGHDR, CDR2 SFDVKD. The CDR3 DNA is TGTGCCACCAGTGGGAGCGAAACGACTAGCACAGATACGCAATATTTT. This gives the protein CATSGSETTSTDTQYF.

Worth noting for this clonotype: Since no conserved phenylalanine or tryptophan closes the CDR3, a read error is the likely cause. The rearrangement joins TRBV6-5 to TRBJ2-7, with 9 bases lining up with TRBD2. The germline gives CDR1 MNHEY, CDR2 SVGAGI. J was trimmed by 7 bases and V by 2 bases; bases with no gene match: 15. The CDR3 consists of 17 residues. This CDR3 is CASSYRTSVRGDREQYY. For the CDR3, the DNA is TGTGCCAGCAGTTACCGGACTAGCGTGAGGGGGGACCGAGAGCAGTACTAC.

As concerns this clonotype: The missing conserved phenylalanine or tryptophan at the end of this CDR3 makes a read error likely. The chain uses TRBV12-3 or TRBV12-4 and TRBJ2-1; 10 nucleotides agree with TRBD2. This CDR3 has 15 amino acids. Written as DNA, the CDR3 is TGTGCCAGCATTTTACGAGCGGGAGGGCCCCATGAGCAGTTCTTA. It encodes CASILRAGGPHEQFL.

This clonotype was counted once. A read error is likely, as this CDR3 ends without the conserved phenylalanine or tryptophan. The rearrangement uses TRBV7-9 and TRBJ2-2; either TRBD1 or TRBD2 may supply D (5 bases each). The V gene's germline CDR1 is SEHNR and CDR2 FQNEAQ (reference sequence). The CDR3 spans 16 residues. CDR3 region: CASSLVLQGRIGDLFL. The CDR3 DNA reads as TGTGCCAGCAGCTTAGTTCTTCAGGGTCGGATCGGGGACCTGTTTCTT.

With respect to this clonotype: An end of the junction does not agree with germline; a read error may underlie this. The chain has TRBV6-1 and TRBJ2-5, with D perhaps matching TRBD1 or TRBD2 (5 bases each). This CDR3 has 19 amino acids. CDR1 and CDR2 from the germline V gene are MNHNS and SASEGT. The CDR3 DNA follows: TGTGTCAGCAGTGAAGTCGGAGCCTTGGGGGACCTAATAAGGGAGACCCAATACTTC. This codes for CVSSEVGALGDLIRETQYF.

Regarding this clonotype: At one boundary the junction diverges from the germline segment, which might be a read error. The chain combines TRBV29-1 with TRBJ2-5, with 8 bases matching TRBD1. Germline V CDR1 and CDR2: SQVTM, ANQGSEA. This CDR3 contains 15 residues. Here the CDR3 reads CSVDADRGRAETQYF. The CDR3 DNA is TGCAGCGTTGACGCTGACAGGGGACGAGCAGAGACCCAGTATTTC.

The chain recombines TRBV29-1 with TRBJ2-7, with a possible D match to TRBD1 (5 bases). The CDR3 loop spans 12 amino acids. The germline V gene has CDR1 SQVTM and CDR2 ANQGSEA. Deletions cut 4 bases from V and 6 bases from J, with 13 bases between. The chain's CDR3 is CSVVDTLGEQYF. The CDR3 coding sequence is TGCAGCGTTGTGGACACACTCGGCGAGCAGTACTTC.

The chain recombines TRBV4-2 with TRBJ2-3; the D is unclear. The DNA end is more similar to TRBJ1-5, so the J call may be wrong. The CDR3 sequence is 15 residues long. Germline CDR1 LGHNA, CDR2 YNFKEQ. Here the CDR3 DNA reads TGTGCCAGCGCGAGTGGGCTCCCCAGCACAGTTACGCAGCATTTT. Translation gives CASASGLPSTVTQHF.

As DNA, the CDR3 is TGTGCCAGCAGCCCGGGAGCGGGGGAGGCGGATACGCAGTATTTT. It translates to CASSPGAGEADTQYF. The chain recombines TRBV28 with TRBJ2-3; 8 bases are shared with TRBD2. The ends lost 6 bases at V and 6 bases at J; junction bases unmatched: 11. This CDR3 is built from 15 residues. Germline V lookup: CDR1 MDHEN, CDR2 SYDVKM.

To note about this clonotype: A much larger clone differs from this one at a single base, so this may be a read error. This chain connects TRBV24-1 to TRBJ1-5; a weak D match, TRBD1 (5 bases). CDR1 and CDR2 from the germline V gene are KGHDR and SFDVKD. Deletions cut 3 bases from V and 12 bases from J, with 20 bases between. The CDR3 totals 15 residues. The DNA of the CDR3 is TGTGCCACCAGTGATCCCGCGGGTCCGGGGGAGCTCCAGCATTTT. Protein: CATSDPAGPGELQHF.

This clonotype was picked up a small number of times. The chain employs TRBV15 and TRBJ1-5; D uncertain. The V gene's germline CDR1 is LNHNV and CDR2 YYDKDF (reference sequence). CDR3 size: 12 residues. The V end was cut by 0 bases, the J end by 7 bases, with 4 bases between. CDR3 coding DNA: TGTGCCACCAGCAGAGATGTCCAGCCCCAGCATTTT. This codes for CATSRDVQPQHF.